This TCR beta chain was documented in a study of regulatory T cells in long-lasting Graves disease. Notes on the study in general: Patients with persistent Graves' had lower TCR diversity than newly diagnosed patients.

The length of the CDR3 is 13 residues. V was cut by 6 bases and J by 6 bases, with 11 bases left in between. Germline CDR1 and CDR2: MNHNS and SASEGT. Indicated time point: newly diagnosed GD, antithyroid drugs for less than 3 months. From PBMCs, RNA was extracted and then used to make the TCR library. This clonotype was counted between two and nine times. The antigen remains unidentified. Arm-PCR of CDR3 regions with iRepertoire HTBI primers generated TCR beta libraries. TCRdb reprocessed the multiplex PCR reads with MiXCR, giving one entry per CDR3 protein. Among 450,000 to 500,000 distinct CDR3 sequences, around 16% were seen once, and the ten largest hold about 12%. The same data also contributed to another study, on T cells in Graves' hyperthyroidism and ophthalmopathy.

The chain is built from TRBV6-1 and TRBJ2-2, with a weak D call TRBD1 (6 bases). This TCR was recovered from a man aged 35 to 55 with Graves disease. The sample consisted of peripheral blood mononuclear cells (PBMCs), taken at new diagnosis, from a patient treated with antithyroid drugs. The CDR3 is CASSVQGPGELFF. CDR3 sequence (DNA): TGTGCCAGCAGCGTACAGGGCCCCGGGGAGCTGTTTTTT.